The T cell receptor (beta chain) under discussion was sequenced for a study of tumor-infiltrating lymphocytes in primary liver carcinoma. Overall study context: The study enrolled male and female patients aged 30 to 69 years.

TCR beta cDNA was prepared out of about 530 ng total RNA by means of a constant-region primer. Sequencing libraries for TCR beta derived from three nested multiplex PCR rounds that used slightly modified ARM-PCR. The study ran its first two PCR rounds for 9 to 10 cycles each, using TRBV1-TRBV30 forward primers and a C-beta reverse primer. Via MiXCR, TCRdb re-called the multiplex PCR reads, giving one row per CDR3 protein. This table has approximately 330,000 distinct CDR3 sequences, around 60% appearing once. This CDR3 region has 14 residues. The V and J ends lost 5 bases and 5 bases, in that order; junction bases with no gene match: 8. Per germline, CDR1 WNHNN and CDR2 SYGVQD (reference sequence). Extraction also yielded germline DNA, while blood RNA was obtained from unsorted whole blood. A sample of roughly 4 milliliters of peripheral blood was taken before surgery.

Sequencing was done on a sample of peripheral blood. This sequence joins TRBV10-1 and TRBJ2-7, with 8 bases aligning to TRBD2. The TCR sequence derives from a man between 35 and 55 years old with primary liver carcinoma and hepatitis B virus infection. DNA for the CDR3: TGCGCCAGCAGTCCCTTCCGGGAGGGGAACGAGCAGTACTTC. It yields the protein CASSPFREGNEQYF.